The clone carrying this TCR beta chain came up many times. Its specificity is not known. Each CDR3 protein gets one entry after TCRdb re-called the PCR reads with MiXCR. The data contain some 590,000 distinct CDR3 sequences, 25% of them singletons. With 4 bases removed from V and 4 bases from J, the gap between germline ends came to 10 bases. This CDR3 has 13 residues. CDR1 and CDR2 from the germline V gene are MDHEN and SYDVKM. The data stem from a study of molecular identifiers for immune sequencing clone quantification. Points from the study as a whole: Clone sizes could be underestimated for highly expanded clones when identical TCR molecules share a barcode.

V and J are TRBV28 and TRBJ1-1, with D perhaps TRBD1 (6 bases). Specimen: naive CD8+ T cells from blood, with Jurkat cell RNA spiked in. The subset is: FACS-sorted CD8+CD4-CCR7+CD45RA+ naive T cells. The TCR originated in a human donor in good health. Some libraries in this study had Jurkat cell RNA spiked in. Written as DNA, the CDR3 is TGTGCCAGCAGTTCGAGGGGGAGCACTGAAGCTTTCTTT. Its translation is CASSSRGSTEAFF.